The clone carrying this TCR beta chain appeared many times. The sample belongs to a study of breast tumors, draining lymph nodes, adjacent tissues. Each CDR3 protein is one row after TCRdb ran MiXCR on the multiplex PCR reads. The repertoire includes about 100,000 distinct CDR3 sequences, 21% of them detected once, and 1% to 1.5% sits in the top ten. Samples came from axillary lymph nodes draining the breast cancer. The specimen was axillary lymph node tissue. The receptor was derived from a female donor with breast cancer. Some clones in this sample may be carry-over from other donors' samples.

The CDR3 sequence is CASSVDVGSSYEQYF. As DNA, the CDR3 is TGTGCCAGCAGCGTAGACGTCGGAAGCTCCTACGAGCAGTACTTC. J is TRBJ2-7 and V is TRBV9, with D unresolved. The CDR3 is 15 amino acids. Germline V gene data show CDR1 as SGDLS and CDR2 as YYNGEE. V gave up 0 bases and J gave up 0 bases, with 10 bases separating them.